This T cell receptor (beta chain) was retrieved from a study of cytomegalovirus exposure and HLA in healthy donors. The overall study: About 79 million unique TCRs from HLA-typed donors were held in an early data release. Study-level results: It was reported in a later analysis that an Asian-associated ancestry cluster showed fewer N-insertions than the roughly 670-donor mean.

On this clone: Its matching antigen is unknown.

PCR employed 60 Vbeta and 13 Jbeta primers. TCRdb's table, derived via immunoSEQ multiplex PCR, lists solely in-frame clones and lacks some. The data hold about 160,000 clones, with roughly 81% observed a single time. The CDR3 consists of 14 residues. V lost 1 base to trimming and J lost 11 bases; unmatched junction nucleotides: 4. In germline, CDR1 is MDHEN, CDR2 SYDVKM. The chain joins TRBV28 to TRBJ1-4; 10 bases are a match to TRBD1. Sequenced input: PBMCs. This clonotype originated in a woman aged 45 to 65 in good health and CMV-seronegative. The chain's CDR3 is CASSLFGDRGKLFF. In DNA form, the CDR3 reads TGTGCCAGCAGTTTATTCGGGGACAGGGGTAAACTGTTTTTT.